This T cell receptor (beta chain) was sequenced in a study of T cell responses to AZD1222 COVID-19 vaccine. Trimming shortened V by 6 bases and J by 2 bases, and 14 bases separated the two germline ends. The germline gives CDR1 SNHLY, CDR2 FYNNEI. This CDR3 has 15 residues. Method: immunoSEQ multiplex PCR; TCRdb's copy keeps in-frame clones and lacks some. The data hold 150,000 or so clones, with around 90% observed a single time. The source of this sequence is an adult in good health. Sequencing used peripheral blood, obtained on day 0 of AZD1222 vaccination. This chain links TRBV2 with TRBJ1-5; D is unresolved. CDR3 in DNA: TGTGCCAGCAGATCCTCGGGTTTTGGCAATCAGCCCCAGCATTTT. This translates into CASRSSGFGNQPQHF.